At least ten counts were recorded for the clone carrying this T cell receptor (beta chain). The antigen is unknown. The V and J ends lost 1 base and 6 bases respectively, with 10 bases between them. The CDR3 sequence is 13 residues long. The V gene's germline CDR1 is SGHDT and CDR2 YYEEEE. Recently diagnosed hyperthyroidism of less than 2 months' duration affected patients aged 18 to 65. The source of the sample is a study of T cells in Graves' hyperthyroidism and ophthalmopathy. Study-wide points: Most thyroid clonotypes expanded above 0.001 appeared in blood too. Ophthalmopathy and stable hyperthyroidism were separated by a 13 V-J model. Ophthalmopathy onset followed model prediction by a median about seven months.

TCR beta CDR3 regions were amplified from RNA. When the TCR CDR3 underwent first-round RT-PCR, the HTBI primer set was used. TCRdb reprocessed the multiplex PCR reads with MiXCR, giving one entry per CDR3 protein. This sample yields roughly 510,000 distinct CDR3 sequences, of which roughly 20% are seen a single time; around 27% belongs to the top ten. Sequenced: blood. This chain links TRBV5-6 with TRBJ1-1; D gene ambiguous. The TCR comes from a man between 18 and 29 years old with Graves' hyperthyroidism. The CDR3 spells CASSLILVAEAFF. DNA of the CDR3: TGTGCCAGCAGCTTGATCCTAGTGGCTGAAGCTTTCTTT.